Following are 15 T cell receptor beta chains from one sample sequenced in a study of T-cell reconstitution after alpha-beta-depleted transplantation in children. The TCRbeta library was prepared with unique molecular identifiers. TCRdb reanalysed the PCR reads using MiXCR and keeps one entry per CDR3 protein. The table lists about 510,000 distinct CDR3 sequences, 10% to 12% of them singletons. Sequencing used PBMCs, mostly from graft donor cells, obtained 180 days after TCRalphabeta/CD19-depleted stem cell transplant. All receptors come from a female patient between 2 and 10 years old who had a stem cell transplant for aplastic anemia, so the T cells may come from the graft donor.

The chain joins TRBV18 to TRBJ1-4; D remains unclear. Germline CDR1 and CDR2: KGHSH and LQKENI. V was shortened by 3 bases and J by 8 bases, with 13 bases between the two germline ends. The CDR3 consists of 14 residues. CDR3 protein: CASSPNRGGEKLFF. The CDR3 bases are TGTGCCAGCTCACCGAACCGAGGAGGCGAAAAACTGTTTTTT.

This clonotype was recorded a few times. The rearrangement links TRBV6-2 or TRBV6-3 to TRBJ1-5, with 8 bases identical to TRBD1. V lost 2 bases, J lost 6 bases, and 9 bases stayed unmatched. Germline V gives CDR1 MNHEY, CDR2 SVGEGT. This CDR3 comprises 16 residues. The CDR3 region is CASSYQTTGASQPQHF. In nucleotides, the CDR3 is TGTGCCAGCAGTTACCAGACGACAGGGGCTTCTCAGCCCCAGCATTTT.

The CDR3, as DNA: TGTGCTAGTGGTTTGCCTCCAGGGGGCGAGGGCTACACCTTC. Protein sequence: CASGLPPGGEGYTF. The gene calls are TRBV12-5 and TRBJ1-2; 8 nucleotides match TRBD1. Per germline, CDR1 LGHNT and CDR2 FRNRAP. Unmatched junction bases numbered 7, after V lost 2 bases and J lost 8 bases. There are 14 residues in the CDR3.

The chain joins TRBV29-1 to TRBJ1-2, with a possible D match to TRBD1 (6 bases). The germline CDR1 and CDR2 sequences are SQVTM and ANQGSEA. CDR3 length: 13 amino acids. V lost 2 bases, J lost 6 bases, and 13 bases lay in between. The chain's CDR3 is CSVERGGGHGYTF. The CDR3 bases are TGCAGCGTTGAAAGGGGGGGGGGCCATGGCTACACCTTC.

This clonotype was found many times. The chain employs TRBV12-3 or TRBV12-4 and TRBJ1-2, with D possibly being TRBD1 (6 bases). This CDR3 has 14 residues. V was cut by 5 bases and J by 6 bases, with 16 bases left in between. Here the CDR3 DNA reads TGTGCCAGCAGTCCGTGGTCGGCAGGGGATGGCTACACCTTC. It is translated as CASSPWSAGDGYTF.

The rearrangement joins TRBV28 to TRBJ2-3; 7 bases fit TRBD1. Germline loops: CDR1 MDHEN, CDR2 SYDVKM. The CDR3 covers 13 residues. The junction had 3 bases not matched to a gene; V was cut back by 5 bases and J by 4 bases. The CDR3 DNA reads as TGTGCCAGCAGTGGACAGGTCCCAGATACGCAGTATTTT. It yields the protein CASSGQVPDTQYF. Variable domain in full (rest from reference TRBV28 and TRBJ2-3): DVKVTQSSRYLVKRTGEKVFLECVQDMDHENMFWYRQDPGLGLRLIYFSYDVKMKEKGDIPEGYSVSREKKERFSLILESASTNQTSMYLCASSGQVPDTQYFGPGTRLTVL.

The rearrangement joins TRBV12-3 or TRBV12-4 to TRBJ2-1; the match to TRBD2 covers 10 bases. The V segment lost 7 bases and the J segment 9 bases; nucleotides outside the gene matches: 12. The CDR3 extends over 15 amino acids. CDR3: CASNRPSGRVSEQFF. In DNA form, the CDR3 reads TGTGCCAGCAACCGACCTAGCGGGAGAGTTAGTGAGCAGTTCTTC.

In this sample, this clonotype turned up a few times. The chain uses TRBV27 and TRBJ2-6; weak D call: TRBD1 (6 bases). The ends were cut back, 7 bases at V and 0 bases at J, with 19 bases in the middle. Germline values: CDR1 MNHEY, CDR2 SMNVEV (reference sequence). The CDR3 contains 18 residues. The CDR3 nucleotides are TGTGCCAGCACCAGGACAGCGATACGCCTCTCTGGGGCCAACGTCCTGACTTTC. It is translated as CASTRTAIRLSGANVLTF.

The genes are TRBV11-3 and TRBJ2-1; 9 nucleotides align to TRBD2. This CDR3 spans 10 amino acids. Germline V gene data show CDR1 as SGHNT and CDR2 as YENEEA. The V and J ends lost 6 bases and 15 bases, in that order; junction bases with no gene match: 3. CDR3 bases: TGTGCCAGCAGACTAGCGGGTGCGTTCTTC. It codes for CASRLAGAFF.

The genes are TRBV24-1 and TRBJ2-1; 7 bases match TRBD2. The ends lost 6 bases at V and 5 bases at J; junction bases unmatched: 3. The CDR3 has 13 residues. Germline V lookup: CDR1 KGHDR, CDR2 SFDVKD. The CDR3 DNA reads TGTGCCACCAGTCGGGGGGTGCACAATGAGCAGTTCTTC. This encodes CATSRGVHNEQFF.

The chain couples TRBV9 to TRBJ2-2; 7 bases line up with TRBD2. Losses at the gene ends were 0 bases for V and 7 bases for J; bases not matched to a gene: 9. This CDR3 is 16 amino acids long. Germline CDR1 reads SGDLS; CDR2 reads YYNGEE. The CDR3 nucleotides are TGTGCCAGCAGCGTAGTGGGCGGGAGAGCCATCGGGGAGCTGTTTTTT. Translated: CASSVVGGRAIGELFF. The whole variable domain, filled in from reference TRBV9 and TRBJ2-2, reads DSGVTQTPKHLITATGQRVTLRCSPRSGDLSVYWYQQSLDQGLQFLIQYYNGEERAKGNILERFSAQQFPDLHSELNLSSLELGDSALYFCASSVVGGRAIGELFFGEGSRLTVL.

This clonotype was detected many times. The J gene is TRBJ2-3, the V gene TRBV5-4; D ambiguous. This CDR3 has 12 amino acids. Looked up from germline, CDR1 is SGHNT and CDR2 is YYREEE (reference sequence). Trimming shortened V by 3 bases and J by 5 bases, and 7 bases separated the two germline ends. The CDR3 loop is CASSWSRDTQYF. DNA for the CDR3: TGTGCCAGCAGCTGGAGCCGAGATACGCAGTATTTT.

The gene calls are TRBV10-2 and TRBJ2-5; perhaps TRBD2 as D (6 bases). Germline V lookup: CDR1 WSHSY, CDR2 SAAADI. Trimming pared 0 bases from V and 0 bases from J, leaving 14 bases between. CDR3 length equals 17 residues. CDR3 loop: CASSESLPGEDQETQYF. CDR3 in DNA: TGCGCCAGCAGTGAGTCTCTTCCGGGAGAGGACCAAGAGACCCAGTACTTC.

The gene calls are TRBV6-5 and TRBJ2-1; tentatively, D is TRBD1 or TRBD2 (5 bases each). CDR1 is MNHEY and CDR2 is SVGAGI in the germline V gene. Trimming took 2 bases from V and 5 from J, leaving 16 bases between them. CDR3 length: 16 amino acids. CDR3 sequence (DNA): TGTGCCAGCAGTTACGGGGACCCCCGAGCGAACAATGAGCAGTTCTTC. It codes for CASSYGDPRANNEQFF.

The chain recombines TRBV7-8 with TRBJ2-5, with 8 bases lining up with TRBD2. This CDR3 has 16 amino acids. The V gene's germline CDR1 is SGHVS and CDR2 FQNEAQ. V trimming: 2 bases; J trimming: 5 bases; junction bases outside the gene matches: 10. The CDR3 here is CASSLKLRLAQETQYF. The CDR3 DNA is TGTGCCAGCAGCTTAAAGTTGCGACTAGCGCAGGAGACCCAGTACTTC.